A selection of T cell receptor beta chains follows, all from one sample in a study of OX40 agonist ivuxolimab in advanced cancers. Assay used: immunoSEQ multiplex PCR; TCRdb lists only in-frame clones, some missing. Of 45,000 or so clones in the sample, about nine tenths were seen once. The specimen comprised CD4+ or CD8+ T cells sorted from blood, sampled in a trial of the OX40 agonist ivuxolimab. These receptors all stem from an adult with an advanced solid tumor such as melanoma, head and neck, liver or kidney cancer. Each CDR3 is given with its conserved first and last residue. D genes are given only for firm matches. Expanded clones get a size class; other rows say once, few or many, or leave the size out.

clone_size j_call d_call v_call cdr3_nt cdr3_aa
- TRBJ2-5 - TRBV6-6 TGTGCCAGCAGGCGGGTCCCCCAAGAGACCCAGTACTTC CASRRVPQETQYF
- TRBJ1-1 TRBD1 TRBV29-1 TGCAGCGTTGACAGGGGGCTCTCTGAAGCTTTCTTT CSVDRGLSEAFF
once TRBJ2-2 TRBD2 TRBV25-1 TGTGCCAGCAGTGACGGACTAGCAGCGAACACCGGGGAGCTGTTTTTT CASSDGLAANTGELFF
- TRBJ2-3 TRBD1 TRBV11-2 TGTGCCAGCAGTAGACAGGGTTTAGCAGATACGCAGTATTTT CASSRQGLADTQYF
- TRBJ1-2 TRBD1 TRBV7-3 TGTGCCAGCAGCCCCGGACAGGGGGTGCATGGCTACACCTTC CASSPGQGVHGYTF
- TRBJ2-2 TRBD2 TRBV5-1 TGCGCCAGCAAACTAGCGACGAACACCGGGGAGCTGTTTTTT CASKLATNTGELFF
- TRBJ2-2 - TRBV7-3 TGTGCCAGCAGCTTAATGGGGGCCAAGTCCGGGGAGCTGTTTTTT CASSLMGAKSGELFF
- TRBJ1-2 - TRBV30 TGTGCCTGGAGACGGGGGGCTAACCATGGCTACACCTTC CAWRRGANHGYTF
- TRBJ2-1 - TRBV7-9 TGTGCCAGCAGCCCACCCGGGGATGAGCAGTTCTTC CASSPPGDEQFF
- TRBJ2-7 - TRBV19 TGTGCCAGTAGTATAGCCCTCAGGGGCGAGCAGTACTTC CASSIALRGEQYF
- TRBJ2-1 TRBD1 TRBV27 TGTGCCAGCAGCCTCTACCGACAGGGTCGGTACAATGAGCAGTTCTTC CASSLYRQGRYNEQFF
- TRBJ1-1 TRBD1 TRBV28 TGTGCCAGCAGTCCCGTAGGACAGGGAGGGCGGACTGAAGCTTTCTTT CASSPVGQGGRTEAFF
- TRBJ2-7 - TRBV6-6 TGTGCCAGCAGTCGTAGCGGTATCTACGAGCAGTACTTC CASSRSGIYEQYF
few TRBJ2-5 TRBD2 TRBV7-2 TGTGCCAGCAGCTTAGCGAGGACTAGCGTACAGACCCAGTACTTC CASSLARTSVQTQYF
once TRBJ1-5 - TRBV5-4 TGTGCCAGCAGCCAAGATCTGGACCCCGCGAGCAATCAGCCCCAGCATTTT CASSQDLDPASNQPQHF
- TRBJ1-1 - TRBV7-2 TGTGCCAGCAGCTTAGTCAGTGACAGGGAAGCTTTCTTT CASSLVSDREAFF
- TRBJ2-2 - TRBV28 TGTGCCAGCAGTGGGTGGGGCGGGGAGCTGTTTTTT CASSGWGGELFF
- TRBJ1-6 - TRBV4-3 TGCGCCAGCAGCCAAGTTGGCCAGGAGTTCGCACCCCTCCACTTT CASSQVGQEFAPLHF
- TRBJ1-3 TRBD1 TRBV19 TGTGCCAGTAGTTTCGGGACAGGCCGAAACACCATATATTTT CASSFGTGRNTIYF
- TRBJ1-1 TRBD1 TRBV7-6 TGTGCCAGCAGCACCCGGACAGGGACTGAAGCTTTCTTT CASSTRTGTEAFF
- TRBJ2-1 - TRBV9 TGTGCCAGCAGCGTAGATCAGGGGAGAAATGAGCAGTTCTTC CASSVDQGRNEQFF
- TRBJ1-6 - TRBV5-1 TGCGCCAGCAGCACGGGGATGAACAATAATTCACCCCTCCACTTT CASSTGMNNNSPLHF